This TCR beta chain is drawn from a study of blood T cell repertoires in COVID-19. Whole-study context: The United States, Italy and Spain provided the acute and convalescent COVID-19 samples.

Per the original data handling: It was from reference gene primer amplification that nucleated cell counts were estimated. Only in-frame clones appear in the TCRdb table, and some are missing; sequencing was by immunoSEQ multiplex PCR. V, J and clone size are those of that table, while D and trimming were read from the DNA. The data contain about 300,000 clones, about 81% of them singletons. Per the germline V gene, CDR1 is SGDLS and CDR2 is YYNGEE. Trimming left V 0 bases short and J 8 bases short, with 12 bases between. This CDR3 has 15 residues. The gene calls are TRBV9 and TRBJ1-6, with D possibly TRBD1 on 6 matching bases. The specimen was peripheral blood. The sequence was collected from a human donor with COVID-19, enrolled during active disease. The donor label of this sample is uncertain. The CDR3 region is CASSVGNRADSPLHF. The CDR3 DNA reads TGTGCCAGCAGCGTAGGGAACAGGGCGGATTCACCCCTCCACTTT.